This entry describes one T cell receptor (beta chain). Per the germline V gene, CDR1 is KGHDR and CDR2 is SFDVKD. This CDR3 is 16 amino acids long. With UMIs, 5'RACE template switching was used to make TCR beta cDNA. TCRdb re-called the 5' RACE reads and gives one entry per CDR3 protein, without DNA. The sample totals some 460,000 distinct CDR3 sequences; its top ten clones hold over 1.1%. The source of the sample is a study of T cells expressing NK-cell markers. The TCR originated in a woman aged 45-59 years in good health. The J gene is TRBJ2-3, the V gene TRBV24-1; TCRdb gives TRBD1 as the D gene, but with no DNA this cannot be confirmed. Source material: blood T cells: a sorted CD56 or NKG2C T cell subset, CD4+ or CD8+ T cells, or bulk PBMC T cells (not recorded which). The chain's CDR3 is CATSDTEQGAKDTQYF.